The T cell receptor (beta chain) described here comes from a study of blood T cell repertoires in COVID-19. V gave up 2 bases and J gave up 2 bases; unmatched junction bases: 8. The CDR3 is 16 amino acids. The germline V gene has CDR1 SGHAT and CDR2 FQNNGV. The age range of participants was about 18 to 100 years, with residence in about two dozen US areas. Profiling relied on immunoSEQ multiplex PCR, and the TCRdb table lists in-frame clones only, not all of them. Of some 100,000 clones in the sample, around 86% were seen once. Sequencing was done on a sample of PBMCs or T cells enriched from blood (not recorded which). This clonotype was sampled from a woman between 50 and 59 years old who had recovered from COVID-19. This chain connects TRBV11-2 to TRBJ2-5, with 7 bases that match TRBD2. The CDR3 sequence is CASSLHLGTTQETQYF. The DNA of the CDR3 is TGTGCCAGCAGCTTACACCTCGGGACTACACAAGAGACCCAGTACTTC.